Following are 28 T cell receptor beta chains from one sample sequenced in a study of OX40 agonist ivuxolimab in advanced cancers. This table comes from immunoSEQ multiplex PCR, and its TCRdb copy is limited to in-frame clones, with some not included. Of around 67,000 clones listed, 80% are singletons. This specimen consisted of CD4+ or CD8+ T cells sorted from blood, obtained in a trial of the OX40 agonist ivuxolimab. Every receptor here comes from an adult with an advanced solid tumor such as melanoma, head and neck, liver or kidney cancer.

Concerning this clone itself: An end of the junction does not agree with germline; a read error may underlie this. The rearrangement links TRBV7-9 to TRBJ1-4, with D possibly TRBD1 on 6 matching bases. The germline CDR1 and CDR2 sequences are SEHNR and FQNEAQ (reference sequence). This CDR3 region has 13 residues. The CDR3 nucleotides read TGTGCCAGCAGCCCCGAAGTCCCCCCGGGACATATCTTT. Its translation: CASSPEVPPGHIF.

This clone was counted only a few times. The CDR3 region is CAISDGWAGYTF. The CDR3 DNA reads as TGTGCCATCAGTGACGGATGGGCTGGCTACACCTTC. V gene TRBV10-3 combines with J gene TRBJ1-2; D remains unclear. The V end lost 3 bases, the J end lost 7 bases, and 9 bases lay between the germline ends. The CDR3 consists of 12 residues. Germline CDR1 and CDR2: ENHRY and SYGVKD.

The genes are TRBV19 and TRBJ1-5, with 8 positions matching TRBD1. This CDR3 has 13 amino acids. The V segment lost 4 bases and the J segment 6 bases; nucleotides outside the gene matches: 2. Germline CDR1 and CDR2: LNHDA and SQIVND (reference sequence). The CDR3 sequence: CASSTDRVQPQHF. CDR3 DNA: TGTGCCAGTAGTACGGACAGGGTTCAGCCCCAGCATTTT. The full variable domain, with the rest looked up from reference TRBV19 and TRBJ1-5, is DGGITQSPKYLFRKEGQNVTLSCEQNLNHDAMYWYRQDPGQGLRLIYYSQIVNDFQKGDIAEGYSVSREKKESFPLTVTSAQKNPTAFYLCASSTDRVQPQHFGDGTRLSIL.

This clone occurred once. The gene calls are TRBV5-6 and TRBJ1-3; D is unclear. This CDR3 has 13 amino acids. V lost 2 bases and J 5 bases, leaving 8 bases between the germline ends. From germline, CDR1 is SGHDT and CDR2 YYEEEE. CDR3 sequence reads: CASSFTVRNTIYF. The CDR3 DNA reads as TGTGCCAGCAGCTTTACCGTGAGAAACACCATATATTTT.

V gene TRBV19 combines with J gene TRBJ1-2; no clear D gene. There are 14 residues in the CDR3. Germline CDR1 reads LNHDA; CDR2 reads SQIVND (reference sequence). Trimming removed 0 bases from V and 4 bases from J, with 9 bases in between. Written as DNA, the CDR3 is TGTGCCAGTAGTATAGATCCGACGGCCTATGGCTACACCTTC. As protein: CASSIDPTAYGYTF. Variable domain in full (rest from reference TRBV19 and TRBJ1-2): DGGITQSPKYLFRKEGQNVTLSCEQNLNHDAMYWYRQDPGQGLRLIYYSQIVNDFQKGDIAEGYSVSREKKESFPLTVTSAQKNPTAFYLCASSIDPTAYGYTFGSGTRLTVV.

V usage is TRBV2 and J usage is TRBJ2-2; no clear D. CDR1 is SNHLY and CDR2 is FYNNEI in the germline V gene. CDR3 length equals 15 residues. The V end lost 1 base, the J end lost 5 bases, and 11 bases lay between the germline ends. DNA for the CDR3: TGTGCCAGCAGTGAAGTGGCGGCTGGGACCGGGGAGCTGTTTTTT. This codes for CASSEVAAGTGELFF.

This clone has only one observation. This rearrangement joins TRBV29-1 to TRBJ1-1; 10 bases are shared with TRBD1. V trimming: 7 bases; J trimming: 0 bases; junction bases outside the gene matches: 8. The CDR3 is made up of 15 amino acids. In germline, CDR1 is SQVTM, CDR2 ANQGSEA. The CDR3 here is CSAVRGTGVNTEAFF. The CDR3 nucleotides are TGCAGCGCTGTAAGGGGGACAGGGGTGAACACTGAAGCTTTCTTT.

The CDR3, as DNA: TGTGCCTGTCGAAAGGAGCAGGGACCCTACGAGCAGTACTTC. This translates into CACRKEQGPYEQYF. The V call is TRBV30, the J call TRBJ2-7, with D perhaps being TRBD1 or TRBD2 (5 bases each). CDR1 GTSNPN and CDR2 SVGIG come from the germline V gene (reference sequence). The CDR3 runs to 14 residues. Trimming took 6 bases from V and 2 from J, leaving 17 bases between them.

This clone was seen just once. J is TRBJ1-5 and V is TRBV5-5; D call uncertain. Germline V gives CDR1 SGHKS, CDR2 YYEKEE (reference sequence). The CDR3 covers 15 residues. Trimming cost V 0 bases and J 3 bases, with 10 bases left between them. The CDR3 nucleotides read TGTGCCAGCAGCTTGGCCCCAAGGGTCAATCAGCCCCAGCATTTT. Its protein product is CASSLAPRVNQPQHF.

The chain has TRBV18 and TRBJ2-2, with 7 bases fitting TRBD1. Germline-derived CDR1 and CDR2 are KGHSH and LQKENI. J gave up 4 bases and V 8 bases, and 7 bases lay outside the gene matches. This CDR3 comprises 14 residues. As DNA, the CDR3 is TGTGCCAGCCGGCTACAGGGGCCCACCGGGGAGCTGTTTTTT. Translating gives CASRLQGPTGELFF.

This clone came up a few times. This chain joins TRBV9 and TRBJ2-5, with 9 bases matching TRBD1. The CDR3 extends over 15 amino acids. J lost 4 bases, V lost 3 bases, and 7 bases had no gene match. Germline V lookup: CDR1 SGDLS, CDR2 YYNGEE. The CDR3, as DNA: TGTGCCAGCAGCGCCATACAGGGGGCTGGAGAGACCCAGTACTTC. Encoded protein: CASSAIQGAGETQYF.

The genes are TRBV7-2 and TRBJ1-1, with D maybe TRBD1 (5 bases). The germline V gene has CDR1 SGHTA and CDR2 FQGNSA. The CDR3 has 14 residues. V shed 0 bases and J shed 1 base, with 6 bases lying between them. In DNA form, the CDR3 reads TGTGCCAGCAGCTTAGCTGGGGCGAACACTGAAGCTTTCTTT. This encodes CASSLAGANTEAFF.

The chain links TRBV7-2 to TRBJ1-2; D unresolved. The germline V and J ends were trimmed by 3 bases and 7 bases, with 9 bases remaining between them. There are 12 residues in the CDR3. In germline, CDR1 is SGHTA, CDR2 FQGNSA. The CDR3, as DNA: TGTGCCAGCAGCTTGGACCTGGGTGGCTACACCTTC. It translates to CASSLDLGGYTF.

Regarding this clone: Other DNA sequences from this sample encode an identical CDR3 as well. V usage is TRBV5-1 and J usage is TRBJ2-6; TRBD2 might be the D (5 bases). CDR3 length: 15 amino acids. The germline CDR1 and CDR2 sequences are SGHRS and YFSETQ. Trimming left V 2 bases short and J 4 bases short, with 10 bases between. The CDR3 protein is CASSLIGEGANVLTF. CDR3 in DNA: TGCGCCAGCAGCTTAATCGGGGAGGGGGCCAACGTCCTGACTTTC. Drawing the rest from reference TRBV5-1 and TRBJ2-6, the complete variable domain is KAGVTQTPRYLIKTRGQQVTLSCSPISGHRSVSWYQQTPGQGLQFLFEYFSETQRNKGNFPGRFSGRQFSNSRSEMNVSTLELGDSALYLCASSLIGEGANVLTFGAGSRLTVL.

The genes are TRBV6-1 and TRBJ2-2; TRBD1 or TRBD2 may be the D gene (6 bases each). Germline values: CDR1 MNHNS, CDR2 SASEGT. Trimming took off 8 bases at V and 3 bases at J, with 13 bases between the two ends. The CDR3 is made up of 14 amino acids. The CDR3 DNA is TGTGCCAGCGATATGGGGGGCCACACCGGGGAGCTGTTTTTT. It specifies CASDMGGHTGELFF.

The chain uses TRBV6-5 and TRBJ1-1; perhaps TRBD1 as D (6 bases). This CDR3 contains 13 residues. Trimming shortened V by 5 bases and J by 7 bases, and 14 bases separated the two germline ends. Germline lookup yields CDR1 MNHEY and CDR2 SVGAGI. In nucleotides, the CDR3 is TGTGCCAGCAGTAGCCCTAGGGACATTGAAGCTTTCTTT. This codes for CASSSPRDIEAFF.

J is TRBJ2-1 and V is TRBV14; 12 nucleotides line up with TRBD2. The CDR3 contains 14 residues. Germline lookup yields CDR1 SGHDN and CDR2 FVKESK. Losses at the gene ends were 4 bases for V and 6 bases for J; bases not matched to a gene: 1. CDR3 protein: CASSPTSGGNEQFF. The CDR3 DNA is TGTGCCAGCAGCCCGACTAGCGGGGGCAATGAGCAGTTCTTC. The variable domain in full, with the rest retrieved from reference TRBV14 and TRBJ2-1, is EAGVTQFPSHSVIEKGQTVTLRCDPISGHDNLYWYRRVMGKEIKFLLHFVKESKQDESGMPNNRFLAERTGGTYSTLKVQPAELEDSGVYFCASSPTSGGNEQFFGPGTRLTVL.

The chain carries TRBV6-6 and TRBJ1-1, with D unresolved. Trimming removed 0 bases from V and 2 bases from J, with 7 bases in between. CDR1 and CDR2 (germline): MNHNY, SVGAGI (reference sequence). The CDR3 spans 14 residues. CDR3 bases: TGTGCCAGCAGTTACTCTCCCGTTAACACTGAAGCTTTCTTT. This sequence encodes CASSYSPVNTEAFF.

The chain couples TRBV6-1 to TRBJ2-7; D is ambiguous. Germline V gene sequence: CDR1 MNHNS, CDR2 SASEGT. Trimming removed 6 bases from V and 5 bases from J, with 8 bases in between. The CDR3 contains 11 residues. The CDR3 region is CASRLADEQYF. The CDR3 DNA reads TGTGCCAGCAGACTGGCGGACGAGCAGTACTTC.

This chain joins TRBV7-2 and TRBJ2-7; 11 bases fit TRBD2. The CDR3 length is 17 residues. V was clipped by 5 bases and J by 3 bases; unmatched bases: 12. Per the germline V gene, CDR1 is SGHTA and CDR2 is FQGNSA. In DNA form, the CDR3 reads TGTGCCAGCAGCCGCAGAGTCCTAGCGGGGGGATTCTACGAGCAGTACTTC. Its translation: CASSRRVLAGGFYEQYF.

This clone was seen only a few times. The rearrangement uses TRBV10-3 and TRBJ1-5; the D is unclear. The CDR3 loop spans 13 amino acids. Germline lookup yields CDR1 ENHRY and CDR2 SYGVKD. Trimming removed 4 bases from V and 3 bases from J, with 7 bases in between. As DNA, the CDR3 is TGTGCCATCAGTGGAGACAACAATCAGCCCCAGCATTTT. This codes for CAISGDNNQPQHF.

The genes are TRBV5-1 and TRBJ2-7, with 12 bases matching TRBD1. CDR3 length: 15 amino acids. Looked up from germline, CDR1 is SGHRS and CDR2 is YFSETQ. The V and J ends lost 5 bases and 8 bases, in that order; junction bases with no gene match: 11. CDR3 sequence reads: CASRRGQGAESKQYF. CDR3 in DNA: TGCGCCAGCAGACGGGGACAGGGGGCAGAGTCGAAGCAGTACTTC.

The sample holds a few counts of this clone. The chain employs TRBV5-1 and TRBJ2-3; D is unresolved. V lost 0 bases and J lost 2, with 7 bases in between. Germline lookup yields CDR1 SGHRS and CDR2 YFSETQ. The CDR3 sequence is 14 residues long. CDR3: CASSLAVVTDTQYF. DNA of the CDR3: TGCGCCAGCAGCTTGGCCGTTGTCACAGATACGCAGTATTTT.

The gene calls are TRBV6-6 and TRBJ1-4; the match to TRBD1 covers 7 bases. The germline gives CDR1 MNHNY, CDR2 SVGAGI (reference sequence). J lost 8 bases, V lost 2 bases, and 11 bases had no gene match. The CDR3 covers 16 residues. The CDR3 DNA is TGTGCCAGCAGTTACGGAAGCCCGGGACAGAAGGAAAAACTGTTTTTT. Protein: CASSYGSPGQKEKLFF.

The chain is built from TRBV9 and TRBJ2-3; D may match TRBD1 or TRBD2 (5 bases each). Trimming pared 2 bases from V and 10 bases from J, leaving 11 bases between. This CDR3 is 12 amino acids long. CDR1 SGDLS and CDR2 YYNGEE come from the germline V gene. The CDR3: CASSVPMGAQYF. CDR3 sequence (DNA): TGTGCCAGCAGCGTCCCCATGGGGGCGCAGTATTTT.

The V and J genes are TRBV6-1 and TRBJ2-5; 10 bases line up with TRBD2. This CDR3 contains 14 residues. Per the germline V gene, CDR1 is MNHNS and CDR2 is SASEGT. Germline trimming cut 6 bases from V and 7 bases from J; bases unmatched to any gene: 8. The CDR3 DNA follows: TGTGCCAGCAGGGGGACTAGCGAGGGAGGGACCCAGTACTTC. Protein product: CASRGTSEGGTQYF.

V is TRBV7-3 and J is TRBJ2-1; no reliable D call. The CDR3 contains 16 residues. The ends were cut back, 5 bases at V and 0 bases at J, with 14 bases in the middle. Germline V gene sequence: CDR1 SGHTA, CDR2 FQGTGA. CDR3 in amino acids: CASSRRARSSYNEQFF. The CDR3 DNA is TGTGCCAGCAGCCGCCGCGCTAGGAGCTCCTACAATGAGCAGTTCTTC.

This chain joins TRBV11-2 and TRBJ1-1; TRBD1 aligns across 7 bases. CDR3 length: 14 residues. V gave up 3 bases and J gave up 1 base; unmatched junction bases: 2. Germline-derived CDR1 and CDR2 are SGHAT and FQNNGV. The CDR3 reads CASSFGQANTEAFF. In nucleotides, the CDR3 is TGTGCCAGCAGCTTTGGACAGGCGAACACTGAAGCTTTCTTT.